The clone carrying this T cell receptor beta chain has just a few counts. The sample is drawn from a study of CD8+ T cells in alopecia areata. Reverse transcription of extracted RNA yielded cDNA, which provided the sequencing template. TCRdb's table, derived via immunoSEQ multiplex PCR, lists solely in-frame clones and lacks some. The table shows over 100,000 clones, with approximately 49% occurring only once. This TCR came from a human donor with alopecia areata. This specimen was CD8+ T cells sorted from blood, taken at week 0.

The CDR3 here is CASGLSGGRNEQFF. CDR3 in DNA: TGTGCTAGTGGCTTGTCAGGGGGTCGAAATGAGCAGTTCTTC. The chain combines TRBV12-5 with TRBJ2-1, with 7 bases lining up with TRBD1. CDR1 is LGHNT, CDR2 FRNRAP, per germline. V lost 6 bases and J lost 7; bases outside the gene matches: 9. This CDR3 contains 14 residues.